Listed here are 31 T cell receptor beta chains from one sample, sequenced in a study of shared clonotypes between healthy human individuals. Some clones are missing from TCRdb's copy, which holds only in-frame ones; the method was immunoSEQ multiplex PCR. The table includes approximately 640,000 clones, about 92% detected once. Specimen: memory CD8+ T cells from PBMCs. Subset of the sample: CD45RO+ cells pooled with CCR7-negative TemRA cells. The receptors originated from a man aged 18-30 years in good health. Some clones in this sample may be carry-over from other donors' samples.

The CDR3 loop reads CASSLGTGVGYYEQYF. The CDR3 region has the DNA TGTGCCAGCAGCTTGGGCACAGGGGTGGGCTACTACGAGCAGTACTTC. This chain links TRBV13 with TRBJ2-7; 7 bases agree with TRBD1. Unmatched junction bases numbered 11, after V lost 3 bases and J lost 3 bases. The CDR3 is 16 residues long. Germline V lookup: CDR1 PRHDT, CDR2 FYEKMQ (reference sequence).

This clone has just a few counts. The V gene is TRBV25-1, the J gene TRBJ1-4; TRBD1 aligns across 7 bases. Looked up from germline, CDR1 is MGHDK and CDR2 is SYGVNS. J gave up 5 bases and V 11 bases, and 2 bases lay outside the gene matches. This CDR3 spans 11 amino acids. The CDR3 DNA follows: TGTGCCCGGGACAGAAATGAAAAACTGTTTTTT. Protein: CARDRNEKLFF.

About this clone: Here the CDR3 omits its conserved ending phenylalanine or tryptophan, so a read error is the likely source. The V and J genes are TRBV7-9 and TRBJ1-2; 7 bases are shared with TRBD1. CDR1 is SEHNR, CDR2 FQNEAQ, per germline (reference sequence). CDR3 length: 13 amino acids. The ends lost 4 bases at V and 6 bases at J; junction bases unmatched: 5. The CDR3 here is CASSWGQQNGYTL. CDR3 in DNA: TGTGCCAGCAGCTGGGGACAGCAGAATGGCTACACCCTC.

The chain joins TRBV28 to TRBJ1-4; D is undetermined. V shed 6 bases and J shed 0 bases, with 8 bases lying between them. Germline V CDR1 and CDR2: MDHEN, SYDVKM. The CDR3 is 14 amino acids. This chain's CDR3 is CASSLIATNEKLFF. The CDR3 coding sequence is TGTGCCAGCAGCCTCATAGCAACTAATGAAAAACTGTTTTTT. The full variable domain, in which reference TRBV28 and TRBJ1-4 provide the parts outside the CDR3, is DVKVTQSSRYLVKRTGEKVFLECVQDMDHENMFWYRQDPGLGLRLIYFSYDVKMKEKGDIPEGYSVSREKKERFSLILESASTNQTSMYLCASSLIATNEKLFFGSGTQLSVL.

This chain's CDR3 is CASSPGTGRVSSYNEQFF. The CDR3 DNA is TGTGCCAGCAGCCCCGGGACAGGGCGGGTAAGCTCCTACAATGAGCAGTTCTTC. The chain combines TRBV13 with TRBJ2-1, with TRBD1 matching 9 bases. Per the germline V gene, CDR1 is PRHDT and CDR2 is FYEKMQ (reference sequence). The CDR3 length is 18 residues. Trimming cost V 5 bases and J 0 bases; bases outside gene matches: 11.

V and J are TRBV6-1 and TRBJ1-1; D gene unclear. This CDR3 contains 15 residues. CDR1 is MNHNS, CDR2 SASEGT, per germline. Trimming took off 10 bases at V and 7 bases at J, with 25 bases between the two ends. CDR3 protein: CATQTGVGFSGEAFF. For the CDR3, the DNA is TGTGCCACTCAGACCGGTGTCGGGTTTTCAGGTGAAGCTTTCTTT.

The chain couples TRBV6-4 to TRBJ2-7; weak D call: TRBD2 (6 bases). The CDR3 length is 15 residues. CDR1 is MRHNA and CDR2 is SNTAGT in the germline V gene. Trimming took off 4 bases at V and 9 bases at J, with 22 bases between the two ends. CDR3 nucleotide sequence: TGTGCCAGCAGTGCTTCCGGGACTTCACCTACGATGCAGTACTTC. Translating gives CASSASGTSPTMQYF.

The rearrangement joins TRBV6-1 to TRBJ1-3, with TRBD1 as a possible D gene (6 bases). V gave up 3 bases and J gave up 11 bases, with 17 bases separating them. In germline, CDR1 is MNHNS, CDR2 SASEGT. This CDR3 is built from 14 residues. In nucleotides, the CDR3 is TGTGCCAGCAGTGACACAGACAGGATTCGCGCCATATATTTT. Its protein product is CASSDTDRIRAIYF.

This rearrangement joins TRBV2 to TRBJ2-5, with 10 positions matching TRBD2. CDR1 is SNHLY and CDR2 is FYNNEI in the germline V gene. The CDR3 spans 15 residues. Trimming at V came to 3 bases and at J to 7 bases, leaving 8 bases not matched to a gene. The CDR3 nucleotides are TGTGCCAGCAGTGAGGGAGCGGGAGGGCCGGGGACCCAGTACTTC. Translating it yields CASSEGAGGPGTQYF. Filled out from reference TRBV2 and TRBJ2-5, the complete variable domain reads EPEVTQTPSHQVTQMGQEVILRCVPISNHLYFYWYRQILGQKVEFLVSFYNNEISEKSEIFDDQFSVERPDGSNFTLKIRSTKLEDSAMYFCASSEGAGGPGTQYFGPGTRLLVL.

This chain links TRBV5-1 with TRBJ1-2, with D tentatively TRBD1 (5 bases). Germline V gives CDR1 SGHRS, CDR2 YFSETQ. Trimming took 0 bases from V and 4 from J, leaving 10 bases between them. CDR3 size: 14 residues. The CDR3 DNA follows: TGCGCCAGCAGCTTGGCCGACAGACCCTATGGCTACACCTTC. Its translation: CASSLADRPYGYTF.

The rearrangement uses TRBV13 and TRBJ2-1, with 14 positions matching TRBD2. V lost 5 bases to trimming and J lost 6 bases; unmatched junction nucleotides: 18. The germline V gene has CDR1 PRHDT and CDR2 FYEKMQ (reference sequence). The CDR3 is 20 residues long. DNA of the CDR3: TGTGCCAGCAGCCCATCGCTGGGGACTAGCGGGAGAGAGGTCGCCAATGAGCAGTTCTTC. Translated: CASSPSLGTSGREVANEQFF.

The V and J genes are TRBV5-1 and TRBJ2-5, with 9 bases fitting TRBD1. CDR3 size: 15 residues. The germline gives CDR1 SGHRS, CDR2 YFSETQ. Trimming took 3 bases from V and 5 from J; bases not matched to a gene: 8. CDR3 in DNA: TGCGCCAGCAGCTCCTGGACAGGGGCCTTTGAGACCCAGTACTTC. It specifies CASSSWTGAFETQYF.

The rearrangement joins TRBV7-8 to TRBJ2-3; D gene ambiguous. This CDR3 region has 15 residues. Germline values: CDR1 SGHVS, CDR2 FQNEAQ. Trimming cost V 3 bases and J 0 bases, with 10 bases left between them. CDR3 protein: CASSFGSASTDTQYF. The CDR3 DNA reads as TGTGCCAGCAGCTTTGGGTCGGCTAGCACAGATACGCAGTATTTT.

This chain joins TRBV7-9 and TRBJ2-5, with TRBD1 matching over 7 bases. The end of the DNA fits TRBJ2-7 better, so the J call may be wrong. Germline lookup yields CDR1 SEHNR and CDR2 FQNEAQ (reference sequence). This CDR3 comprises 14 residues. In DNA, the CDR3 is TGTGCCAGCAGCGGGACAGCAGAACCCTACGAGCAGTACTTC. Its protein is CASSGTAEPYEQYF.

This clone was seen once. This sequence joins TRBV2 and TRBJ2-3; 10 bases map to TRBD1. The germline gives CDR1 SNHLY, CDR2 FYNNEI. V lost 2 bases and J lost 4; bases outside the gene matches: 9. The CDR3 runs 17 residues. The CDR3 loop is CASSELGQGIIPDTQYF. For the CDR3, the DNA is TGTGCCAGCAGTGAATTGGGACAGGGGATTATCCCAGATACGCAGTATTTT. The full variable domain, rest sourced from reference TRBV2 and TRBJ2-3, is EPEVTQTPSHQVTQMGQEVILRCVPISNHLYFYWYRQILGQKVEFLVSFYNNEISEKSEIFDDQFSVERPDGSNFTLKIRSTKLEDSAMYFCASSELGQGIIPDTQYFGPGTRLTVL.

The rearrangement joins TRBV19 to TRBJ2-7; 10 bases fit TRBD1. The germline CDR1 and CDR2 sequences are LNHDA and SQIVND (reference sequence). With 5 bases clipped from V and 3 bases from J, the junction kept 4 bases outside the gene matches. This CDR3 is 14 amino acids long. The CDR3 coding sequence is TGTGCCAGTAGTGACCGGGACAGGGGCTACGAGCAGTACTTC. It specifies CASSDRDRGYEQYF.

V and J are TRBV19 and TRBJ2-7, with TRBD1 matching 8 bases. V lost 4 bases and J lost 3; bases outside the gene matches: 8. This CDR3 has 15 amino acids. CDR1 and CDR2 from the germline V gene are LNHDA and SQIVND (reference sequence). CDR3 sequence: CASSTRTGSDYEQYF. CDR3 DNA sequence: TGTGCCAGTAGTACCCGGACAGGGTCGGACTACGAGCAGTACTTC.

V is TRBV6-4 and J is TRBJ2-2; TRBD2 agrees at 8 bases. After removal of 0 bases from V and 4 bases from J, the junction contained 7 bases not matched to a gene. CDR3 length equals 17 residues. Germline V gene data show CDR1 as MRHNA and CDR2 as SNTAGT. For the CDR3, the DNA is TGTGCCAGCAGTGACTCTCCGGGAGGGGGGGGCACCGGGGAGCTGTTTTTT. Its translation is CASSDSPGGGGTGELFF.

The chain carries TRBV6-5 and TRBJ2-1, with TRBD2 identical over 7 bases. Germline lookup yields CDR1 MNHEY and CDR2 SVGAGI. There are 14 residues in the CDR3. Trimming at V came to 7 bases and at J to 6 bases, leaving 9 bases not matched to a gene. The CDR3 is CASTPREGSNEQFF. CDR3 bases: TGTGCCAGCACCCCCAGGGAGGGGTCCAATGAGCAGTTCTTC.

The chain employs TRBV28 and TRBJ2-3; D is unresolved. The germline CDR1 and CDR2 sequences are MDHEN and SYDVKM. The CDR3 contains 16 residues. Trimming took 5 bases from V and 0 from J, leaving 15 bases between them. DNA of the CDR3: TGTGCCAGCAGTCTAAACCCACGATATAGCACAGATACGCAGTATTTT. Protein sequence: CASSLNPRYSTDTQYF.

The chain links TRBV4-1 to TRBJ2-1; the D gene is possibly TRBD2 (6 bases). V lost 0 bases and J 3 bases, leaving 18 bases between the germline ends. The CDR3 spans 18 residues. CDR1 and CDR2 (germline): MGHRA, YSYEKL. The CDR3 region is CASSQDLPGGALYNEQFF. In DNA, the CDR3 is TGCGCCAGCAGCCAAGATCTCCCGGGCGGGGCCCTCTACAATGAGCAGTTCTTC.

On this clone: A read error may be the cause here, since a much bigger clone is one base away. CDR3 loop: CASSLIGSGELFF. DNA for the CDR3: TGTGCCAGCAGCTTAATAGGGTCCGGGGAGCTGTTTTTT. The gene calls are TRBV7-3 and TRBJ2-2; D gene unclear. The CDR3 sequence is 13 residues long. Germline V gives CDR1 SGHTA, CDR2 FQGTGA. Trimming removed 1 base at V and 6 bases at J, with 6 bases between.

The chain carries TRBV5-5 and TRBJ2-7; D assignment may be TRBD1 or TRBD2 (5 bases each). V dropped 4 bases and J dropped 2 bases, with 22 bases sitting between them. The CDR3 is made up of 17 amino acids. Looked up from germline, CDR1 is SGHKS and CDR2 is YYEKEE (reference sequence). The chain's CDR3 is CASSHRGGSRGAYEQYF. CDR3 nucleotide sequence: TGTGCCAGCAGCCATCGTGGGGGATCGAGAGGAGCCTACGAGCAGTACTTC.

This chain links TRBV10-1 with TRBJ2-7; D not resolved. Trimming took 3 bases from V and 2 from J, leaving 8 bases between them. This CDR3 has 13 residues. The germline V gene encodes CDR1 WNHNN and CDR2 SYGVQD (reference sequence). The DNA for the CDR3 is TGCGCCAGCAGTGAAAAGGCCCCCTACGAGCAGTACTTC. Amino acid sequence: CASSEKAPYEQYF.

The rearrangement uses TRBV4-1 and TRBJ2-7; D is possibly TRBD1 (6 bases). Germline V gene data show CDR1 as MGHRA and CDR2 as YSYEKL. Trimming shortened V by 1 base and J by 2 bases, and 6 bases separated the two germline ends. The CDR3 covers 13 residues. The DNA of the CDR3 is TGCGCCAGCAGCCAAGCAGGGGCCTACGAGCAGTACTTC. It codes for CASSQAGAYEQYF.

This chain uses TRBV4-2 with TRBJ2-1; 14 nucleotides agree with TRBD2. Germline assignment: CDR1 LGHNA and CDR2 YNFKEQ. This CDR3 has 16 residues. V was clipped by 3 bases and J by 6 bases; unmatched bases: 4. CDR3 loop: CASSQTSGRARNEQFF. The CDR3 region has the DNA TGTGCCAGCAGCCAGACTAGCGGGAGGGCCCGCAATGAGCAGTTCTTC.

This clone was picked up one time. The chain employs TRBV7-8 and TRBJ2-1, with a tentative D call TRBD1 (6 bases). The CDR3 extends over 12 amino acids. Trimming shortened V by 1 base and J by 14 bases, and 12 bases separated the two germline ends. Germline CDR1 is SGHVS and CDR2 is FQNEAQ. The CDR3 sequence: CASSLDRAGEFF. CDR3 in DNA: TGTGCCAGCAGCTTAGACAGGGCAGGGGAGTTCTTC.

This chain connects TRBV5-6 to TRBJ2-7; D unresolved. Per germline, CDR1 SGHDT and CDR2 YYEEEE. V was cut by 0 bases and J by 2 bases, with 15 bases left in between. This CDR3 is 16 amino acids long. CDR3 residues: CASSLGAASWAYEQYF. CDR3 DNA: TGTGCCAGCAGCTTGGGGGCCGCATCTTGGGCCTACGAGCAGTACTTC.

CDR3 protein: CASSSLGQGRDEQYF. The CDR3, as DNA: TGCGCCAGCAGCTCACTGGGGCAGGGTAGGGACGAGCAGTACTTC. This chain uses TRBV5-1 with TRBJ2-7, with D perhaps matching TRBD1 (5 bases). Germline values: CDR1 SGHRS, CDR2 YFSETQ. There are 15 residues in the CDR3. V lost 3 bases, J lost 5 bases, and 18 bases lay in between. The full variable domain, its missing parts supplied by reference TRBV5-1 and TRBJ2-7, is KAGVTQTPRYLIKTRGQQVTLSCSPISGHRSVSWYQQTPGQGLQFLFEYFSETQRNKGNFPGRFSGRQFSNSRSEMNVSTLELGDSALYLCASSSLGQGRDEQYFGPGTRLTVT.

CDR3 coding DNA: TGCAGCGTTGGGGGGCGGGAGTTTCCCACAGATACGCAGTATTTT. It is translated as CSVGGREFPTDTQYF. The chain has TRBV29-1 and TRBJ2-3, with D maybe TRBD2 (7 bases). This CDR3 has 15 amino acids. CDR1 SQVTM and CDR2 ANQGSEA come from the germline V gene. Trimming cost V 4 bases and J 2 bases, with 16 bases left between them.

CDR3 protein: CASSAPSGFSGNTIYF. CDR3 sequence (DNA): TGTGCCAGCAGCGCCCCATCAGGATTCTCTGGAAACACCATATATTTT. The chain has TRBV9 and TRBJ1-3; no reliable D call. V dropped 3 bases and J dropped 0 bases, with 13 bases sitting between them. Germline values: CDR1 SGDLS, CDR2 YYNGEE. This CDR3 comprises 16 residues.